This entry lists 26 T cell receptor beta chains sequenced from one sample in a study of post-analysis software for immune sequencing data (dated by TCRdb to the mid-2010s). Antigens of these TCRs are unknown. Library preparation was by PCR. Sequenced using an Illumina HiSeq 2500. Unique molecular identifiers were incorporated into TCR beta cDNA libraries to reduce PCR and sequencing biases. TCRdb's own reprocessing of the public reads used fastp at Q25 and MiXCR and kept productive beta chains. Each CDR3 protein gets just one entry, which takes the most common genes and DNA from the rows behind it. In all, the sample holds about 540,000 distinct CDR3 sequences, and roughly 34% of those were seen once. Of the sample, 5% to 6% falls within the top ten clones. What the authors observed across the whole study: A few TRBV segments, including TRBV5-6, TRBV5-1 and TRBV20-1, were significantly more frequent in patients than controls.

Sequencing used blood. The source is a girl aged 2 to 17 with multiple sclerosis.

This clonotype was found a few times. This sequence joins TRBV18 and TRBJ1-1; D remains unclear. The germline CDR1 and CDR2 sequences are KGHSH and LQKENI. V lost 2 bases and J lost 3, with 16 bases in between. This CDR3 is 16 amino acids long. CDR3 coding DNA: TGTGCCAGCTCACCAAGGGCCCTAGGCTTGGACACTGAAGCTTTCTTT. This encodes CASSPRALGLDTEAFF.

V and J are TRBV10-3 and TRBJ2-5; TRBD2 aligns across 9 bases. The CDR3 extends over 17 amino acids. The V gene end was trimmed by 2 bases and the J gene end by 3 bases; junction bases not matched to a gene: 10. Germline V gives CDR1 ENHRY, CDR2 SYGVKD. The CDR3 sequence: CAISEPRRLAGKETQYF. CDR3 in DNA: TGTGCCATCAGTGAGCCGAGGCGCCTAGCGGGGAAAGAGACCCAGTACTTC.

This clonotype occurred many times. The chain is built from TRBV10-3 and TRBJ2-5, with D uncertain. Looked up from germline, CDR1 is ENHRY and CDR2 is SYGVKD. The CDR3 has 17 amino acids. V was cut by 3 bases and J by 1 base, with 18 bases left in between. The CDR3 loop reads CAISDLWTSGTQETQYF. The CDR3, as DNA: TGTGCCATCAGTGACTTATGGACCTCGGGCACCCAAGAGACCCAGTACTTC.

The sample holds many counts of this clonotype. J is TRBJ2-1 and V is TRBV5-1; no definite D call. Trimming pared 0 bases from V and 0 bases from J, leaving 7 bases between. The CDR3 extends over 15 amino acids. Germline V gives CDR1 SGHRS, CDR2 YFSETQ. As DNA, the CDR3 is TGCGCCAGCAGCTTGGCCGATCCCTCCTACAATGAGCAGTTCTTC. Encoded protein: CASSLADPSYNEQFF.

The gene calls are TRBV12-3 or TRBV12-4 and TRBJ2-3, with D possibly called TRBD1 or TRBD2 (5 bases each). Between the trimmed V and J ends, which lost 6 bases and 4 bases, there was a span of 14 bases. This CDR3 is built from 14 residues. CDR3 sequence: CASSPPGRADTQYF. CDR3 sequence (DNA): TGTGCCAGCAGCCCCCCAGGGAGAGCAGATACGCAGTATTTT.

CDR3 nucleotide sequence: TGTGCCAGCAGTGTGAAGGTTTCCGGGGGTTGGGGCTACACCTTC. Translation gives CASSVKVSGGWGYTF. The chain recombines TRBV12-3 or TRBV12-4 with TRBJ1-2, with a tentative D call TRBD1 (5 bases). V was trimmed by 5 bases and J by 8 bases, leaving 21 bases between them. This CDR3 spans 15 amino acids.

J is TRBJ1-1 and V is TRBV5-6; perhaps TRBD1 as D (6 bases). Germline lookup yields CDR1 SGHDT and CDR2 YYEEEE. The V end was cut by 3 bases, the J end by 0 bases, with 9 bases between. CDR3 length: 14 residues. Written as DNA, the CDR3 is TGTGCCAGCAGCTCATGGACAGTGAACACTGAAGCTTTCTTT. Translated, it gives CASSSWTVNTEAFF.

This chain connects TRBV5-1 to TRBJ2-5; D gene ambiguous. The CDR3 has 12 residues. Germline CDR1 SGHRS, CDR2 YFSETQ. V lost 6 bases and J 0 bases, leaving 6 bases between the germline ends. In nucleotides, the CDR3 is TGCGCCAGCACCCCCGACCAAGAGACCCAGTACTTC. Its translation: CASTPDQETQYF.

The genes are TRBV29-1 and TRBJ1-1; D unresolved. The CDR3 runs 13 residues. V was clipped by 8 bases and J by 3 bases, with 16 bases between them. Germline lookup yields CDR1 SQVTM and CDR2 ANQGSEA. The DNA of the CDR3 is TGCAGCACCGAGGTGGGTGCTTACACTGAAGCTTTCTTT. Translated, it gives CSTEVGAYTEAFF.

This clonotype turned up a few times. V is TRBV29-1 and J is TRBJ2-7; 8 bases agree with TRBD1. CDR3 length equals 12 residues. Germline V lookup: CDR1 SQVTM, CDR2 ANQGSEA. V was pared by 7 bases and J by 0 bases, with 2 bases of the junction left unmatched. CDR3 protein: CSGGQDSYEQYF. The CDR3 region has the DNA TGCAGCGGGGGACAGGACTCCTACGAGCAGTACTTC.

V gene TRBV6-1 combines with J gene TRBJ2-7, with a possible D match to TRBD1 (6 bases). Germline loops: CDR1 MNHNS, CDR2 SASEGT. The CDR3 is made up of 15 amino acids. V was clipped by 6 bases and J by 0 bases, with 15 bases between them. CDR3 nucleotides: TGTGCCAGCAGCTACAGGGCCTCGAGCTCCTACGAGCAGTACTTC. Translated: CASSYRASSSYEQYF.

This sequence joins TRBV6-4 and TRBJ2-1; 15 positions agree with TRBD2. The J segment lost 8 bases and the V segment lost 6 bases, leaving 8 bases of the junction unmatched. Germline V gives CDR1 MRHNA, CDR2 SNTAGT. The CDR3 is made up of 16 amino acids. The CDR3 reads CASSYGLAGGQYEQFF. The CDR3, as DNA: TGTGCCAGCAGCTACGGACTAGCGGGGGGGCAGTATGAGCAGTTCTTC.

The chain combines TRBV12-3 or TRBV12-4 with TRBJ2-7; D is unclear. V lost 3 bases and J 0 bases, leaving 9 bases between the germline ends. This CDR3 has 14 amino acids. This CDR3 reads CASSFETGSYEQYF. CDR3 in DNA: TGTGCCAGCAGTTTCGAGACGGGCTCCTACGAGCAGTACTTC.

This sequence joins TRBV6-6 and TRBJ2-7; 8 positions match TRBD2. V lost 10 bases to trimming and J lost 6 bases; unmatched junction nucleotides: 5. The CDR3 contains 11 residues. Germline CDR1 and CDR2: MNHNY and SVGAGI (reference sequence). The CDR3 here is CATRGGREQYF. In DNA form, the CDR3 reads TGTGCCACACGGGGGGGCCGCGAGCAGTACTTC.

The CDR3 is CASSQGQVGETQYF. Written as DNA, the CDR3 is TGCGCCAGCAGCCAAGGGCAGGTAGGGGAGACCCAGTACTTC. The chain combines TRBV4-1 with TRBJ2-7, with D unclear. With the DNA end fitting TRBJ2-5 better, the J assignment may be wrong. The CDR3 is 14 residues long. Germline V gives CDR1 MGHRA, CDR2 YSYEKL.

This clonotype was counted a few times. The chain employs TRBV5-5 and TRBJ2-5; the D is unclear. The V end was cut by 0 bases, the J end by 1 base, with 10 bases between. Germline V gene sequence: CDR1 SGHKS, CDR2 YYEKEE (reference sequence). This CDR3 is 15 amino acids long. In DNA form, the CDR3 reads TGTGCCAGCAGCTTGGGAGGCGCCGCCCAAGAGACCCAGTACTTC. As protein: CASSLGGAAQETQYF.

This clonotype was detected a few times. The chain employs TRBV20-1 and TRBJ1-2; tentative D call: TRBD1 (5 bases). The CDR3 consists of 12 residues. Germline CDR1 DFQATT, CDR2 SNEGSKA (reference sequence). V lost 6 bases and J 6 bases, leaving 14 bases between the germline ends. The CDR3 sequence: CSAWEGADGYTF. The CDR3 coding sequence is TGCAGTGCATGGGAAGGGGCGGATGGCTACACCTTC.

The chain is built from TRBV7-9 and TRBJ2-7, with unresolved D. This CDR3 has 15 amino acids. The germline V and J ends were trimmed by 1 base and 3 bases, with 13 bases remaining between them. Germline values: CDR1 SEHNR, CDR2 FQNEAQ (reference sequence). The CDR3 reads CASSLGGNSYYEQYF. CDR3 DNA sequence: TGTGCCAGCAGCTTAGGAGGCAACAGCTACTACGAGCAGTACTTC.

This clonotype was counted a few times. This chain uses TRBV28 with TRBJ1-2; tentatively, D is TRBD1 (5 bases). This CDR3 has 15 amino acids. Germline V gene lookup returns CDR1 MDHEN and CDR2 SYDVKM. Trimming shortened V by 6 bases and J by 2 bases, and 16 bases separated the two germline ends. CDR3 sequence reads: CASRPYVGGNYGYTF. The CDR3 DNA is TGTGCCAGCAGACCTTACGTCGGGGGAAACTATGGCTACACCTTC.

CDR3 amino acids: CASSPPSTFSYNEQFF. The CDR3 DNA is TGTGCCAGCAGTCCCCCGTCCACCTTCTCCTACAATGAGCAGTTCTTC. The rearrangement links TRBV12-3 or TRBV12-4 to TRBJ2-1; D ambiguous. CDR3 length equals 16 residues. The V end lost 5 bases, the J end lost 0 bases, and 14 bases lay between the germline ends.

The chain couples TRBV20-1 to TRBJ2-5, with TRBD2 matching over 8 bases. V gave up 0 bases and J gave up 5 bases; unmatched junction bases: 8. CDR1 and CDR2 (germline): DFQATT, SNEGSKA (reference sequence). The CDR3 covers 15 residues. CDR3 sequence (DNA): TGCAGTGCTAGAGATAGCAGGACTAGCTCGGAGACCCAGTACTTC. This encodes CSARDSRTSSETQYF.

With regard to this clonotype: An end of the junction does not agree with germline; a read error may underlie this. CDR3: CASCFGTVSTDTQYF. The CDR3 region has the DNA TGCGCCAGCTGCTTCGGGACAGTGAGCACAGATACGCAGTATTTT. The rearrangement links TRBV5-1 to TRBJ2-3; 7 bases are a match to TRBD1. CDR1 and CDR2 (germline): SGHRS, YFSETQ. CDR3 length: 15 amino acids.

The chain recombines TRBV5-1 with TRBJ2-3, with 8 bases fitting TRBD2. CDR3 size: 14 residues. Losses at the gene ends were 0 bases for V and 5 bases for J; bases not matched to a gene: 2. Germline assignment: CDR1 SGHRS and CDR2 YFSETQ. Here the CDR3 DNA reads TGCGCCAGCAGCTTGGAAGCGGGGGAAGATACGCAGTATTTT. Translated, it gives CASSLEAGEDTQYF.

This clonotype was seen a handful of times. The V gene is TRBV28, the J gene TRBJ2-1; maybe TRBD1 (6 bases). CDR3 length: 16 amino acids. CDR1 is MDHEN and CDR2 is SYDVKM in the germline V gene. The V and J ends lost 1 base and 0 bases respectively, with 10 bases between them. CDR3 sequence: CASSLSPQGSYNEQFF. The CDR3 DNA reads as TGTGCCAGCAGTTTATCCCCACAGGGCTCCTACAATGAGCAGTTCTTC.

The sample holds one count of this clonotype. Its ends do not fully match the called genes, so a read error is possible. The rearrangement joins TRBV28 to TRBJ1-4, with TRBD1 identical over 7 bases. The CDR3 is 16 residues long. The germline gives CDR1 MDHEN, CDR2 SYDVKM. The DNA of the CDR3 is TGTGCCAGCAGTTCAACCCAGGGGGGAGCTAATGAAAAACGGTTTTTT. It is translated as CASSSTQGGANEKRFF.

V and J are TRBV5-1 and TRBJ1-4; a weak D match, TRBD1 (5 bases). CDR3 length: 16 amino acids. V was clipped by 0 bases and J by 4 bases, with 13 bases between them. Germline V CDR1 and CDR2: SGHRS, YFSETQ. The CDR3 bases are TGCGCCAGCAGCTTGGCCCCGGGACGGGGTAATGAAAAACTGTTTTTT. This gives the protein CASSLAPGRGNEKLFF.